This T cell receptor (beta chain) was identified during a study of T cell responses to AZD1222 COVID-19 vaccine (dated by TCRdb to the early 2020s). At the level of the whole study: TCR sequencing covered some 240 trial participants: 200 to 210 given two doses of AZD1222 and around 25 given two doses of MenACWY control vaccine. Trial participants were enrolled by age into 18-55, 56-69 and 70-plus year subgroups, with roughly 150, 30 and 60 TCR-sequenced participants respectively.

Taken with the paper, the label for time point translates to: about 28 days (+/-7) after the second vaccine dose. AZD1222 recipients given second doses at about 4 weeks or at about 12 weeks were pooled, since spike-specific TCR depth and breadth were not found to differ between the two schedules. The vaccinee samples were drawn from two UK trials, COV001 and COV002, one of which was a single-blind randomized controlled phase 2/3 trial testing AZD1222 (ChAdOx1 nCoV-19) in healthy adults. Trial participant PBMC samples were collected at day 0 and day 28 after the second dose for TCRbeta chain sequencing. The research as a whole found: Only six AZD1222 recipients were SARS-CoV-2 seropositive at baseline, limiting conclusions about previously exposed vaccinees. Participants were mostly white British, with more females than males. The authors suggested clonal diversity may have been underestimated. In the small 56-69-year group, the increase in depth fell short of significance, most likely because of low power. Because no samples from the day 14 peak response were available, repertoires could be characterized only after the peak T cell response. A significant rise in spike-specific TCR breadth and depth was observed after two AZD1222 doses relative to day 0 and relative to MenACWY recipients. Reportedly, almost half of the unique spike-specific TCRs recognized epitopes lying outside the regions that are mutated in the B.1.351 and B.1.1.7 variants. CD4 TCRs associated with the vaccine covered the entire spike protein, and the dominant responses were in regions 160-218 and 743-854.

The CDR3 regions of human TCRbeta chains were analyzed by immunosequencing. Regarding the original processing steps: TCRs in the repertoires were compared against a reference library of SARS-CoV-2-specific TCRs that had been generated with the MIRA antigen-specificity platform. Breadth meant the fraction of unique TCRs that were SARS-CoV-2-associated, whereas depth meant the fraction of total T cells that were SARS-CoV-2-associated. Using the MIRA data, each spike-specific TCR was mapped to the spike region that the TCR reacts to and placed in a CD4 or CD8 class. Log10-transformed breadth and depth values were compared by one-way ANOVA with Sidak's multiple comparisons tests. TCRdb stores this immuneACCESS table with in-frame sequences only. Part of the clones is absent; in the studies checked, under half of the shortfall reflects unresolved V genes, and no reason is known for the rest. Clone size and the V and J calls come from that table; the DNA yielded D and trimming. This sample gives about 100,000 clones in total; 70% to 90% of them show up just once. Together, the top ten hold around 4.9% of the sample.

The germline V gene yields SGHRS for CDR1 and YFSETQ for CDR2. The CDR3 numbers 15 residues from cysteine through phenylalanine. Only the CDR3 portion is preserved as DNA: 45 bases, with reading frame beginning at the first base. The V end loses 0 bases and the J end loses 4 bases, and a stretch of 11 bases separates them. In regard to this clone: Its cognate antigen has yet to be identified. Per-base quality was not reported, and no clone a single base away is much larger than it.

The sample in question was peripheral blood, obtained 28 days after the second AZD1222 dose. The rearrangement combines TRBV5-1 with TRBJ1-5, with no D gene named confidently. This sequence originates from an adult who received the AZD1222 COVID-19 vaccine. The CDR3 here reads CASSLDGSANQPQHF. The DNA is TGCGCCAGCAGCTTGGATGGGTCCGCTAATCAGCCCCAGCATTTT.